A selection of T cell receptor beta chains follows, all from one sample in a study of cytomegalovirus exposure and HLA in healthy donors. TCRdb's copy holds only in-frame clones and misses some; the assay was immunoSEQ multiplex PCR. Among around 300,000 clones, approximately 91% were seen once, and the ten largest hold approximately 0.95%. Sequencing was performed on PBMCs. All receptors derive from a man aged 25 to 40 in good health and CMV-seronegative. Both conserved end residues are part of each CDR3. Fields, in order: clone size, J gene, D gene, V gene, CDR3 protein, CDR3 DNA. A D gene is named only where the DNA matches it firmly. The size entry is marked missing in some rows and otherwise reads once, few, many or a size class.

>NA|TRBJ1-5|NA|TRBV4-1
CASSLLGHQPQHF
TGCGCCAGCAGCCTACTCGGACACCAGCCCCAGCATTTT
>NA|TRBJ1-6|TRBD1|TRBV27
CASSLTRTGFGSPLHF
TGTGCCAGCAGTTTAACCCGGACAGGCTTTGGTTCACCCCTCCACTTT
>NA|TRBJ1-5|TRBD1|TRBV19
CASSGTGANQPQHF
TGTGCCAGTAGTGGGACAGGGGCAAATCAGCCCCAGCATTTT
>NA|TRBJ2-7|TRBD1|TRBV11-2
CASSLYRGIDF
TGTGCCAGCAGCCTATACAGGGGGATCGACTTC
>NA|TRBJ2-3|TRBD2|TRBV29-1
CSVDALIEGTSGPDTQYF
TGCAGCGTTGACGCACTCATAGAAGGGACTAGTGGGCCAGATACGCAGTATTTT
>NA|TRBJ2-2|NA|TRBV18
CASSYPTLTNTGELFF
TGTGCCAGCTCATATCCGACATTAACGAACACCGGGGAGCTGTTTTTT
>once|TRBJ1-1|NA|TRBV7-9
CASSQGGVTEAFF
TGTGCCAGCAGCCAGGGTGGCGTCACTGAAGCTTTCTTT
>many|TRBJ1-2|NA|TRBV2
CASSDWGAKGYTF
TGTGCCAGCAGTGATTGGGGCGCGAAAGGCTACACCTTC
>NA|TRBJ1-2|TRBD1|TRBV6-5
CASKTKAAGGNGYTF
TGTGCCAGCAAAACCAAAGCGGCAGGGGGGAATGGCTACACCTTC
>NA|TRBJ2-1|TRBD2|TRBV2
CAIGTSGGAVNNEQFF
TGTGCCATAGGGACTAGCGGGGGGGCCGTCAACAATGAGCAGTTCTTC
>NA|TRBJ2-2|TRBD1|TRBV6-5
CASRRNRQGSGELFF
TGTGCCAGCAGACGAAATCGACAGGGGTCTGGGGAGCTGTTTTTT
>NA|TRBJ2-3|NA|TRBV19
CASSIVDSASRKQYF
TGTGCCAGTAGTATAGTCGATTCGGCTAGTCGTAAGCAGTATTTT
>NA|TRBJ1-6|NA|TRBV12-5
CASGLEGLNSPLHF
TGTGCTAGTGGTCTAGAAGGCCTGAATTCACCCCTCCACTTT
>NA|TRBJ2-1|TRBD1|TRBV7-6
CASGQIRVTYNEQFF
TGTGCCTCGGGACAGATAAGGGTTACCTACAATGAGCAGTTCTTC
>NA|TRBJ1-1|NA|TRBV27
CASSLTGKTEAFF
TGTGCCAGCAGTTTGACGGGGAAGACTGAAGCTTTCTTT
>NA|TRBJ2-1|TRBD2|TRBV19
CASRLAGGDNEQFF
TGTGCCAGTCGGCTAGCGGGGGGGGACAATGAGCAGTTCTTC
>NA|TRBJ1-1|TRBD1|TRBV5-6
CASSILLFRDRESVTEAFF
TGTGCCAGCAGCATATTATTATTCCGGGACAGGGAATCGGTCACTGAAGCTTTCTTT
>NA|TRBJ2-3|NA|TRBV27
CASNFGDTQYF
TGTGCCAGCAACTTCGGGGATACGCAGTATTTT
>NA|TRBJ1-2|NA|TRBV12-2
CASRCGTGFHYGYTF
TGTGCAAGTCGCTGCGGGACAGGGTTTCACTATGGCTACACCTTC
>NA|TRBJ2-7|NA|TRBV7-9
CASSLDGFPDEQYF
TGTGCCAGCAGCTTAGATGGCTTCCCCGACGAGCAGTACTTC
>NA|TRBJ1-2|TRBD1|TRBV19
CASSLDRRYGYTF
TGTGCCAGTAGTCTGGACAGGAGGTATGGCTACACCTTC
>NA|TRBJ2-7|TRBD2|TRBV29-1
CSVFLAGGTDEQYF
TGCAGCGTTTTTTTAGCGGGGGGTACCGACGAGCAGTACTTC
>once|TRBJ2-2|TRBD2|TRBV6-5
CASSVSGGAAGELFF
TGTGCCAGCAGTGTAAGCGGGGGGGCCGCCGGGGAGCTGTTTTTT
>NA|TRBJ2-6|NA|TRBV4-1
CASSQVVAPGANVLTF
TGCGCCAGCAGCCAAGTGGTGGCCCCCGGGGCCAACGTCCTGACTTTC
>NA|TRBJ1-5|NA|TRBV4-3
CASSRNGRGDQPQHF
TGCGCCAGCAGCCGCAATGGGCGGGGGGATCAGCCCCAGCATTTT
>NA|TRBJ2-5|TRBD1|TRBV5-5
CASSLGTGVQETQYF
TGTGCCAGCAGCTTGGGGACAGGAGTCCAAGAGACCCAGTACTTC
>NA|TRBJ2-7|NA|TRBV7-2
CASSLQATSSYEQYF
TGTGCCAGCAGCCTACAGGCAACGAGCTCCTACGAGCAGTACTTC
>NA|TRBJ2-3|NA|TRBV2
CASNPFRGGRDTQYF
TGTGCCAGCAACCCTTTTCGCGGGGGCCGGGATACGCAGTATTTT
>NA|TRBJ1-3|NA|TRBV5-4
CASSLGSGSGNTIYF
TGTGCCAGCAGCTTGGGGTCGGGCTCTGGAAACACCATATATTTT
>NA|TRBJ1-1|NA|TRBV5-1
CASSLAERMNTEAFF
TGCGCCAGCAGCTTGGCCGAGCGAATGAACACTGAAGCTTTCTTT
>NA|TRBJ2-1|TRBD2|TRBV6-1
CASSIRRGLYNEQFF
TGTGCCAGCAGTATTCGCCGGGGACTATACAATGAGCAGTTCTTC